This T cell receptor (beta chain) was found in a study of early T cells in non-severe SARS-CoV-2 infection. This clonotype occurred many times. The ends lost 4 bases at V and 4 bases at J; junction bases unmatched: 6. CDR3 length: 16 residues. Germline V gives CDR1 SGHDN, CDR2 FVKESK. Individual cDNA molecules each received unique molecular identifiers attached to them. In TCRdb, the 5' RACE reads were re-called with MiXCR into one record per CDR3 protein. The repertoire holds about 29,000 distinct CDR3 sequences, roughly 5% seen once, with around 6% in the top ten. This TCR came from an adult who was a healthcare worker with PCR-confirmed SARS-CoV-2 infection or an uninfected control (not recorded which). The J gene is TRBJ2-2, the V gene TRBV14; 10 nucleotides align to TRBD1. Sequencing input: whole blood. The CDR3 spells CASSLNRDRGTGELFF. The CDR3 DNA reads as TGTGCCAGCAGCCTAAACCGGGACAGGGGCACCGGGGAGCTGTTTTTT. Looking up the rest from reference TRBV14 and TRBJ2-2 gives the full variable domain: EAGVTQFPSHSVIEKGQTVTLRCDPISGHDNLYWYRRVMGKEIKFLLHFVKESKQDESGMPNNRFLAERTGGTYSTLKVQPAELEDSGVYFCASSLNRDRGTGELFFGEGSRLTVL.